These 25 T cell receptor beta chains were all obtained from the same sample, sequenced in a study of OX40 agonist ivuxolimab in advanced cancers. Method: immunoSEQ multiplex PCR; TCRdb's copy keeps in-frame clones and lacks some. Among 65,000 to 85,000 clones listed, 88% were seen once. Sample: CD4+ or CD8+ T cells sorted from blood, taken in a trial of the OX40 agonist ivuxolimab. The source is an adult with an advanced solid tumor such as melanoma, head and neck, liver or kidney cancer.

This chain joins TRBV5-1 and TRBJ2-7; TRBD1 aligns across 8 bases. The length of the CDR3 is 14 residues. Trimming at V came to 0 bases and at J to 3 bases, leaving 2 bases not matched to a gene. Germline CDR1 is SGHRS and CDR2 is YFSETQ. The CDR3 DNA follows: TGCGCCAGCAGCTTGGGGACAGGGATCTACGAGCAGTACTTC. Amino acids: CASSLGTGIYEQYF.

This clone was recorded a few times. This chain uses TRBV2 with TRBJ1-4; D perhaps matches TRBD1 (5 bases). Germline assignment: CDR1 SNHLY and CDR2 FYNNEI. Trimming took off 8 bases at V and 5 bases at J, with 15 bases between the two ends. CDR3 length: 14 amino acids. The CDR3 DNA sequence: TGTGCCAGCCAAAGCCCAGGGTCCAATGAAAAACTGTTTTTT. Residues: CASQSPGSNEKLFF.

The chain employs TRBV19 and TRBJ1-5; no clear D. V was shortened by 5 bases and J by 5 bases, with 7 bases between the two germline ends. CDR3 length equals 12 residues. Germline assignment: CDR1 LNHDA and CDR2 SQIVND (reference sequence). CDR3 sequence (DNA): TGTGCCAGTAGTCAGAACCATCAGCCCCAGCATTTT. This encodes CASSQNHQPQHF.

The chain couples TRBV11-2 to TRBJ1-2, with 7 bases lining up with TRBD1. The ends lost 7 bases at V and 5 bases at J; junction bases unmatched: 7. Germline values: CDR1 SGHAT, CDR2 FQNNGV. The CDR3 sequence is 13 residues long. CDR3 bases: TGTGCCAGCACCCTCGACAGGGAATATGGCTACACCTTC. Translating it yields CASTLDREYGYTF.

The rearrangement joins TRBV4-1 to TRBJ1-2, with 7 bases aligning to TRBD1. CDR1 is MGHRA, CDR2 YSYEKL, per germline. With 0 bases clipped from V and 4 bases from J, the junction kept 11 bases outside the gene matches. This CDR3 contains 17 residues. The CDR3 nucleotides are TGCGCCAGCAGCCAAGACGGATGGGACAGCGATTTCTATGGCTACACCTTC. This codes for CASSQDGWDSDFYGYTF.

As DNA, the CDR3 is TGTGCCAGCAGCGGACAGGGCCAAGAGACCCAGTACTTC. It specifies CASSGQGQETQYF. The chain carries TRBV6-1 and TRBJ2-5, with 8 bases that match TRBD1. After removal of 6 bases from V and 1 base from J, the junction contained 1 base not matched to a gene. CDR3 size: 13 residues. Germline values: CDR1 MNHNS, CDR2 SASEGT.

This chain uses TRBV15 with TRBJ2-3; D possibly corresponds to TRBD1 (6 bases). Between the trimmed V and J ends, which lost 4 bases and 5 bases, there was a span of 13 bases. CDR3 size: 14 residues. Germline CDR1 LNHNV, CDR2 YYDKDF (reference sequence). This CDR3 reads CATSMGQGKDTQYF. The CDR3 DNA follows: TGTGCCACCAGCATGGGGCAGGGGAAAGATACGCAGTATTTT. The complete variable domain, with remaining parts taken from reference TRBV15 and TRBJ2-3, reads DAMVIQNPRYQVTQFGKPVTLSCSQTLNHNVMYWYQQKSSQAPKLLFHYYDKDFNNEADTPDNFQSRRPNTSFCFLDIRSPGLGDTAMYLCATSMGQGKDTQYFGPGTRLTVL.

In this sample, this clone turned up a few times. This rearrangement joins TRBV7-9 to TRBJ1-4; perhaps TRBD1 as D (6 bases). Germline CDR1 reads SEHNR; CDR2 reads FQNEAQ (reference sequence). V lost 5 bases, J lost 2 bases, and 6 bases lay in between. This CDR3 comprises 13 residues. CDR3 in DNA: TGTGCCAGCAGCGGACAGACTAATGAAAAACTGTTTTTT. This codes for CASSGQTNEKLFF.

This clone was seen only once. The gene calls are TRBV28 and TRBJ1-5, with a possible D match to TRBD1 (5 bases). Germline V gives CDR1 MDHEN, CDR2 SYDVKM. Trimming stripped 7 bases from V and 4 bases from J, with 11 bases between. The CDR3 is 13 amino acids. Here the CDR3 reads CASKGFGNQPQHF. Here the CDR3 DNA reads TGTGCCAGCAAGGGGTTCGGGAATCAGCCCCAGCATTTT.

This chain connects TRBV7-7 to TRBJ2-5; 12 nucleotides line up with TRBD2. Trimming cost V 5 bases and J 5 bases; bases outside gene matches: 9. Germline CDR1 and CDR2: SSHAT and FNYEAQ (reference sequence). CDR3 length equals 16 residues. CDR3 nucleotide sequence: TGTGCCAGCAGCCTATCTAGCGGGGGGGTCTCGGAGACCCAGTACTTC. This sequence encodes CASSLSSGGVSETQYF.

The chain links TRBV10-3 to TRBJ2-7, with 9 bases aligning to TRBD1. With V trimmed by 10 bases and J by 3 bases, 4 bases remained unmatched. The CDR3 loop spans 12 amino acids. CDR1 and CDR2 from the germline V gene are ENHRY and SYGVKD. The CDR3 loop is CASDRGDYEQYF. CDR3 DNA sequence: TGTGCCAGCGACAGGGGGGACTACGAGCAGTACTTC.

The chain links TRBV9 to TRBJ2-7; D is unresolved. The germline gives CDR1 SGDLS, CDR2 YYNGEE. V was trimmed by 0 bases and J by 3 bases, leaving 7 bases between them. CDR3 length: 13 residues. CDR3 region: CASSVGQNYEQYF. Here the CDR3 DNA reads TGTGCCAGCAGCGTAGGTCAGAACTACGAGCAGTACTTC. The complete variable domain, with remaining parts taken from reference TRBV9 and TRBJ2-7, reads DSGVTQTPKHLITATGQRVTLRCSPRSGDLSVYWYQQSLDQGLQFLIQYYNGEERAKGNILERFSAQQFPDLHSELNLSSLELGDSALYFCASSVGQNYEQYFGPGTRLTVT.

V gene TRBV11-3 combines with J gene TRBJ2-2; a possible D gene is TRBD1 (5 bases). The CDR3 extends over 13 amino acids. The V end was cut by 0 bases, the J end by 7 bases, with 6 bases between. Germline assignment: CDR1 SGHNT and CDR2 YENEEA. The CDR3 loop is CASSLEGLGELFF. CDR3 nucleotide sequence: TGTGCCAGCAGCTTAGAGGGGCTCGGGGAGCTGTTTTTT.

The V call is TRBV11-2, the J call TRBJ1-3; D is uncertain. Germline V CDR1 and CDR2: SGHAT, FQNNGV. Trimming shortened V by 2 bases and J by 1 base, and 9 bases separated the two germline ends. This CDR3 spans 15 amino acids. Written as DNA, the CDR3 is TGTGCCAGCAGCTTAATCGGGCAGTCTGGAAACACCATATATTTT. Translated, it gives CASSLIGQSGNTIYF.

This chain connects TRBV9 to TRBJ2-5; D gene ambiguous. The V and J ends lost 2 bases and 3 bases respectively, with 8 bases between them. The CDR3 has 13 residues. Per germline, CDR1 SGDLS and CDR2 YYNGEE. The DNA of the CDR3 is TGTGCCAGCAGCGTGGTTAGTGAAGAGACCCAGTACTTC. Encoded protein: CASSVVSEETQYF.

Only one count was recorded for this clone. Here the CDR3 DNA reads TGTGCCAGCAGCAACCTCTATGGCTACACCTTC. Its translation: CASSNLYGYTF. J is TRBJ1-2 and V is TRBV6-1; the D is unclear. Germline V gene lookup returns CDR1 MNHNS and CDR2 SASEGT. This CDR3 has 11 residues. The V end lost 6 bases, the J end lost 4 bases, and 6 bases lay between the germline ends.

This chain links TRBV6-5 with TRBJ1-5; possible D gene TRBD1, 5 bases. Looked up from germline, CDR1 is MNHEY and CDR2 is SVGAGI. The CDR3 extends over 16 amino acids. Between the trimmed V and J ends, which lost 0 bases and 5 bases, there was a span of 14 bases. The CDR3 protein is CASSYSQRRGDQPQHF. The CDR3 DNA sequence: TGTGCCAGCAGTTACTCGCAGCGAAGGGGCGATCAGCCCCAGCATTTT.

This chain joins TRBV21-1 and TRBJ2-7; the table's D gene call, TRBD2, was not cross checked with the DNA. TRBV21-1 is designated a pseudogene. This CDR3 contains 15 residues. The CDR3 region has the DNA TGTGCCAGCAGCAAAGCACCGCCGAGGGTCGACGAGCAGTACTTC. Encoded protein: CASSKAPPRVDEQYF.

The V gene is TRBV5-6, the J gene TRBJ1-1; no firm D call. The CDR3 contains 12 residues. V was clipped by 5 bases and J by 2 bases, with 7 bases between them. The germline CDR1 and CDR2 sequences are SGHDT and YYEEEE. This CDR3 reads CASRRGNTEAFF. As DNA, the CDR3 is TGTGCCAGCAGACGGGGTAACACTGAAGCTTTCTTT.

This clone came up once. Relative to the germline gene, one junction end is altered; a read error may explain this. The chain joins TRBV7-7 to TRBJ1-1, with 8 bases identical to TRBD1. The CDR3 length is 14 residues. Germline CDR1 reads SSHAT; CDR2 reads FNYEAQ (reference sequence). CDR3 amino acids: CASSPGQGRTEAFF. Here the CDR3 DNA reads TGTGCTAGCAGCCCAGGACAGGGTCGCACTGAAGCTTTCTTT.

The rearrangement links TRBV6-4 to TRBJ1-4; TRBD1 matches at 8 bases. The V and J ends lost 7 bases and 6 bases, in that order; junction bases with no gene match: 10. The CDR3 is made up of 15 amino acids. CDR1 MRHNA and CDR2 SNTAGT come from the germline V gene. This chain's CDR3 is CASIRGNRGDEKLFF. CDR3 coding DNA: TGTGCCAGCATCAGGGGAAACAGGGGGGATGAAAAACTGTTTTTT.

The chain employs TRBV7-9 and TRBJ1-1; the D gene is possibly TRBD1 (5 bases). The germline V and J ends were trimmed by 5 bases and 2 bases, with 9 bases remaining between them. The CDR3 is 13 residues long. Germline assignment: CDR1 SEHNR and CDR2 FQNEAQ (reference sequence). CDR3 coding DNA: TGTGCCAGCAGCAGGGGCGCAAACACTGAAGCTTTCTTT. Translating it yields CASSRGANTEAFF.

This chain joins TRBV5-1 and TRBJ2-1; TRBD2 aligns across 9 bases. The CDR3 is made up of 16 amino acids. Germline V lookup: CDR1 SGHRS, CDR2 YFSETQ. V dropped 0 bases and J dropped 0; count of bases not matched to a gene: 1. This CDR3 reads CASSLVSGSSYNEQFF. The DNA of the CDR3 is TGCGCCAGCAGCTTGGTTAGCGGGAGCTCCTACAATGAGCAGTTCTTC.

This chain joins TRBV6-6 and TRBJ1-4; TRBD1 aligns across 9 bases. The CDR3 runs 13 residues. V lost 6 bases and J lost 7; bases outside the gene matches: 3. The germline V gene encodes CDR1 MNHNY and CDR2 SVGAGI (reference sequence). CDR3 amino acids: CASRRQGGEKLFF. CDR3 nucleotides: TGTGCCAGCAGGAGACAGGGGGGTGAAAAACTGTTTTTT.

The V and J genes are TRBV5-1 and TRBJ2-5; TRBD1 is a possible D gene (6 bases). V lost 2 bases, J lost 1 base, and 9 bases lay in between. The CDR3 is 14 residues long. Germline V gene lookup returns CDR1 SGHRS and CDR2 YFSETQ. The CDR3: CASSFGTPQETQYF. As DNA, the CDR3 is TGCGCCAGCAGCTTCGGGACACCCCAAGAGACCCAGTACTTC.